This TCR beta chain was profiled in a study of OX40 agonist ivuxolimab in advanced cancers. Background on the whole study: Ivuxolimab was an agonistic, fully human IgG2 monoclonal antibody directed against OX40 (CD134), a costimulatory receptor. Intravenous ivuxolimab was administered to patients every 2 weeks at six dose levels: 0.01, 0.1, 0.3, 1.5, 3 and 10 mg/kg. Among the roughly 50 dose-escalation patients, roughly 20 had hepatocellular carcinoma, 15 or so melanoma, 9 renal cell carcinoma and 9 head and neck cancer. In the dose-escalation cohort, roughly 80% of patients were male, and the mean age was approximately 55 years, with a range of roughly 20 to 80. Prior anti-PD-1, anti-PD-L1 or anti-CTLA-4 therapy was permitted, and checkpoint inhibitors had been received by about two fifths of dose-escalation patients. Partial responses occurred in three dose-escalation patients: two with cutaneous melanoma and one with hepatocellular carcinoma. The point of sequencing TCRbeta in the periphery was to test whether ivuxolimab changed TCR sequence diversity and drove clonal T-cell expansion. The monotherapy dose-escalation portion (N ≈ 55 patients) of the phase I ivuxolimab trial is reported in the paper. Here is what the overall study found, with its caveats: Low levels of normalized T-cell clonal expansion were also seen in some patients who did not respond. The antigen specificity of the clonally expanded peripheral T cells was not determined. In partial responders in the 0.1-3.0 mg/kg groups, normalized peripheral clonal expansion was found to be among the lowest, especially among CD8+ T cells. On average, CD8+ T cells showed more expanded clones than CD4+ T cells after ivuxolimab. At doses from 0.1 to 3.0 mg/kg, clonal expansion was seen in both CD4+ and CD8+ blood T cells between baseline and week 6.

Patients with a history of autoimmune disease or receiving systemic immunosuppression were excluded from the trial. In every dose cohort, peripheral blood was drawn for TCR sequencing at baseline, cycle 4 day 1, and cycle 7 day 1. Samples were obtained from an open-label, multicenter, first-in-human phase I dose-escalation trial of ivuxolimab. Adults with locally advanced or metastatic melanoma, renal cell, hepatocellular, or head and neck squamous cell carcinoma were enrolled in the trial. Before TCR sequencing, CD4+ and CD8+ T cells were separately sorted from peripheral blood. For sequencing of the TCRbeta CDR3 region, genomic DNA was extracted from the sorted cells. The immunoSEQ Assay was used for sequencing of TCRbeta CDR3 regions. TCRdb holds this immuneACCESS table with in-frame rearrangements only. Some clones are missing; in checked studies, unresolved V genes explain under half, and the rest has no known cause. A total of tens of thousands of clones appear in this sample, about 93% of them only once. Over 50% of the sample is in the top ten clones.

According to the germline V gene, CDR1 reads MGHRA and CDR2 reads YSYEKL. V has 4 bases trimmed and J has 2 bases trimmed; junction bases matching no gene number 10. The CDR3, from cysteine to phenylalanine, totals 17 residues. CDR3 DNA is the only sequence kept; it has 51 bases, read in frame from the first base. A remark on this clone: Its target antigen remains unknown. No base quality information exists; no much larger clone differs at one position.

In this chain, TRBV4-1 is recombined with TRBJ2-3; TRBD2 lines up with 9 middle nucleotides. This receptor was obtained from an adult with an advanced solid tumor such as melanoma, head and neck, liver or kidney cancer. The sample consisted of CD4+ or CD8+ T cells sorted from blood, taken in a trial of the OX40 agonist ivuxolimab. The bases are TGCGCCAGCAGCCCCTTTGGTAGCGGGGGTTTCACAGATACGCAGTATTTT. This translates into CASSPFGSGGFTDTQYF.